The 26 T cell receptor beta chains given below trace back to one sample, sequenced in a study of T cell responses to AZD1222 COVID-19 vaccine. The repertoire was sequenced with immunoSEQ multiplex PCR; TCRdb's copy has only in-frame clones and lacks some. Among some 180,000 clones, approximately 92% were seen once, and the ten largest hold over 9.5%. Specimen: peripheral blood, collected on day 0 of AZD1222 vaccination. The receptors were gathered from an adult in good health.

The gene calls are TRBV5-1 and TRBJ1-1; a weak D match, TRBD1 (6 bases). The V gene's germline CDR1 is SGHRS and CDR2 YFSETQ. V lost 0 bases and J 2 bases, leaving 11 bases between the germline ends. This CDR3 contains 15 residues. The CDR3 DNA follows: TGCGCCAGCAGCTTGGATGGGGGGCTAAACACTGAAGCTTTCTTT. It is translated as CASSLDGGLNTEAFF. Variable domain in full (rest from reference TRBV5-1 and TRBJ1-1): KAGVTQTPRYLIKTRGQQVTLSCSPISGHRSVSWYQQTPGQGLQFLFEYFSETQRNKGNFPGRFSGRQFSNSRSEMNVSTLELGDSALYLCASSLDGGLNTEAFFGQGTRLTVV.

This chain uses TRBV14 with TRBJ2-1; D may be TRBD1 or TRBD2 (7 bases each). CDR3 size: 15 residues. The ends were cut back, 5 bases at V and 6 bases at J, with 17 bases in the middle. CDR1 and CDR2 from the germline V gene are SGHDN and FVKESK. DNA for the CDR3: TGTGCCAGCAGCGGTCCACAGGGGAGGGCCAATGAGCAGTTCTTC. It codes for CASSGPQGRANEQFF.

The chain is built from TRBV11-2 and TRBJ2-7; TRBD1 aligns across 7 bases. V dropped 5 bases and J dropped 6; count of bases not matched to a gene: 10. This CDR3 is 14 amino acids long. Looked up from germline, CDR1 is SGHAT and CDR2 is FQNNGV. The CDR3 spells CASSPRQGAAEQYV. The CDR3 DNA reads as TGTGCCAGCAGCCCCCGACAGGGCGCGGCCGAGCAGTACGTC.

This chain joins TRBV7-9 and TRBJ1-5, with D possibly being TRBD1 (6 bases). From germline, CDR1 is SEHNR and CDR2 FQNEAQ (reference sequence). Trimming shortened V by 4 bases and J by 4 bases, and 17 bases separated the two germline ends. The CDR3 has 16 amino acids. CDR3: CASSSTQGQQNQPQHF. CDR3 nucleotides: TGTGCCAGCAGCTCAACCCAAGGACAGCAAAATCAGCCCCAGCATTTT.

This chain connects TRBV7-2 to TRBJ1-5, with a possible D match to TRBD1 (6 bases). Looked up from germline, CDR1 is SGHTA and CDR2 is FQGNSA. Deletions cut 4 bases from V and 0 bases from J, with 7 bases between. The CDR3 has 14 residues. Here the CDR3 DNA reads TGTGCCAGCAGCTGGACAGATAGCAATCAGCCCCAGCATTTT. Amino acids: CASSWTDSNQPQHF.

This clone was observed once. The chain joins TRBV7-9 to TRBJ1-1, with D perhaps matching TRBD1 (5 bases). Trimming removed 8 bases at V and 2 bases at J, with 12 bases between. Germline assignment: CDR1 SEHNR and CDR2 FQNEAQ (reference sequence). The CDR3 is 13 residues long. The CDR3 reads CASRKTANTEAFF. CDR3 coding DNA: TGTGCCAGCCGAAAGACAGCAAACACTGAAGCTTTCTTT.

This clone has a single count. The chain joins TRBV7-3 to TRBJ1-5; D remains ambiguous. Germline V lookup: CDR1 SGHTA, CDR2 FQGTGA. Trimming cost V 2 bases and J 7 bases, with 9 bases left between them. This CDR3 has 13 amino acids. In DNA form, the CDR3 reads TGTGCCAGCAGCTTAGACGGGATACAGCCCCAGCATTTT. Its protein is CASSLDGIQPQHF.

This chain links TRBV6-5 with TRBJ1-6; tentatively, D is TRBD1 (6 bases). The CDR3 spans 16 residues. V gave up 2 bases and J gave up 7 bases, with 15 bases separating them. Looked up from germline, CDR1 is MNHEY and CDR2 is SVGAGI. The CDR3 sequence: CASSYGQLTRNSPLHF. In DNA form, the CDR3 reads TGTGCCAGCAGTTACGGACAGCTGACGCGAAATTCACCCCTCCACTTT.

The chain couples TRBV6-6 to TRBJ1-2, with D possibly being TRBD1 (5 bases). This CDR3 spans 13 amino acids. Germline V lookup: CDR1 MNHNY, CDR2 SVGAGI (reference sequence). Trimming took off 7 bases at V and 1 base at J, with 10 bases between the two ends. The CDR3 loop reads CASNLGDNYGYTF. The CDR3, as DNA: TGTGCCAGCAACCTAGGGGATAACTATGGCTACACCTTC.

The table lists this clone with a count of one. The rearrangement joins TRBV29-1 to TRBJ1-2, with D unresolved. Germline V gene lookup returns CDR1 SQVTM and CDR2 ANQGSEA. The CDR3 spans 13 residues. CDR3: CSEGRRWDYGYTF. The CDR3 DNA is TGCAGTGAAGGGCGACGGTGGGACTATGGCTACACCTTC.

The V gene is TRBV6-6, the J gene TRBJ2-7, with 13 bases that match TRBD2. In germline, CDR1 is MNHNY, CDR2 SVGAGI (reference sequence). V was clipped by 2 bases and J by 5 bases; unmatched bases: 3. The length of the CDR3 is 15 residues. Here the CDR3 DNA reads TGTGCCAGCAGTTACGGACTAGCGGGAGAGAACGAGCAGTACTTC. It specifies CASSYGLAGENEQYF.

The V and J genes are TRBV11-2 and TRBJ1-3; 10 positions match TRBD1. From germline, CDR1 is SGHAT and CDR2 FQNNGV. The CDR3 totals 14 residues. J gave up 4 bases and V 3 bases, and 0 bases lay outside the gene matches. CDR3 region: CASSLGQGGNTIYF. As DNA, the CDR3 is TGTGCCAGCAGCTTGGGACAGGGGGGAAACACCATATATTTT.

This clone occurred once. The chain employs TRBV7-2 and TRBJ1-4, with unresolved D. The CDR3 runs 14 residues. V was cut by 5 bases and J by 4 bases, with 11 bases left in between. The germline V gene has CDR1 SGHTA and CDR2 FQGNSA. Here the CDR3 DNA reads TGTGCCAGCAGCCACGATACGCGTAATGAAAAACTGTTTTTT. Its protein is CASSHDTRNEKLFF.

The chain has TRBV29-1 and TRBJ2-2, with D maybe TRBD1 (6 bases). Germline-derived CDR1 and CDR2 are SQVTM and ANQGSEA. Trimming removed 0 bases at V and 7 bases at J, with 12 bases between. The CDR3 covers 14 residues. CDR3 coding DNA: TGCAGCGTTGAAGACTCCAGGGGCGGCGGGGAGCTGTTTTTT. Translated: CSVEDSRGGGELFF.

DNA of the CDR3: TGTGCCAGCAGCTCGACTGCTTCCTCCTACAATGAGCAGTTCTTC. It translates to CASSSTASSYNEQFF. The chain employs TRBV14 and TRBJ2-1; D unclear. The CDR3 has 15 residues. CDR1 is SGHDN, CDR2 FVKESK, per germline. Trimming removed 5 bases from V and 0 bases from J, with 11 bases in between.

The V gene is TRBV19, the J gene TRBJ1-1, with D tentatively TRBD1 (5 bases). This CDR3 contains 17 residues. The germline CDR1 and CDR2 sequences are LNHDA and SQIVND (reference sequence). V was pared by 7 bases and J by 4 bases, with 25 bases between. CDR3 residues: CASTPLGGTPDGTEAFF. In DNA form, the CDR3 reads TGTGCCAGTACCCCCCTTGGTGGGACGCCGGATGGCACTGAAGCTTTCTTT.

J is TRBJ2-5 and V is TRBV6-1, with 9 bases that match TRBD2. Germline V lookup: CDR1 MNHNS, CDR2 SASEGT. J gave up 1 base and V 0 bases, and 0 bases lay outside the gene matches. The CDR3 is 15 residues long. CDR3 amino acids: CASSEASGSQETQYF. CDR3 DNA sequence: TGTGCCAGCAGTGAAGCTAGCGGGAGCCAAGAGACCCAGTACTTC.

The chain joins TRBV6-6 to TRBJ1-6; no reliable D call. Germline V gene lookup returns CDR1 MNHNY and CDR2 SVGAGI (reference sequence). The CDR3 has 12 residues. The V end lost 6 bases, the J end lost 7 bases, and 7 bases lay between the germline ends. The CDR3 DNA is TGTGCCAGCAGCTCCGACAATTCACCCCTCCACTTT. This codes for CASSSDNSPLHF.

J is TRBJ1-3 and V is TRBV24-1; D gene ambiguous. Trimming pared 5 bases from V and 3 bases from J, leaving 16 bases between. CDR1 and CDR2 (germline): KGHDR, SFDVKD. This CDR3 region has 16 residues. CDR3 bases: TGTGCCACCAGTGGGGGAAGTGCGTATGGTGGAAACACCATATATTTT. It codes for CATSGGSAYGGNTIYF.

Written as DNA, the CDR3 is TGTGCCAGCAGTCCGGCTCCCGCCGGAAACACCATATATTTT. This encodes CASSPAPAGNTIYF. The V call is TRBV6-6, the J call TRBJ1-3; no definite D call. V lost 5 bases and J lost 4, with 12 bases in between. The CDR3 loop spans 14 amino acids. The V gene's germline CDR1 is MNHNY and CDR2 SVGAGI (reference sequence).

The chain couples TRBV5-4 to TRBJ2-7; TRBD1 might be the D (6 bases). The CDR3 totals 15 residues. V lost 3 bases, J lost 5 bases, and 18 bases lay in between. Germline V gives CDR1 SGHNT, CDR2 YYREEE (reference sequence). The CDR3 region is CASSSKWDTRHEQYF. The CDR3 bases are TGTGCCAGCAGCTCCAAGTGGGACACTCGCCACGAGCAGTACTTC.

This chain connects TRBV28 to TRBJ2-1; D tentatively fits TRBD1 or TRBD2 (6 bases each). V lost 2 bases to trimming and J lost 2 bases, with 10 bases between them. CDR3 length: 15 amino acids. The V gene's germline CDR1 is MDHEN and CDR2 SYDVKM. The CDR3 bases are TGTGCCAGCAGTTTAAGGGGGAGGACCTACAATGAGCAGTTCTTC. Amino acid sequence: CASSLRGRTYNEQFF. The full variable domain, its missing parts supplied by reference TRBV28 and TRBJ2-1, is DVKVTQSSRYLVKRTGEKVFLECVQDMDHENMFWYRQDPGLGLRLIYFSYDVKMKEKGDIPEGYSVSREKKERFSLILESASTNQTSMYLCASSLRGRTYNEQFFGPGTRLTVL.

The J gene is TRBJ1-1, the V gene TRBV28; no clear D. V gave up 2 bases and J gave up 1 base, with 23 bases separating them. The CDR3 length is 19 residues. The germline CDR1 and CDR2 sequences are MDHEN and SYDVKM. This CDR3 reads CASSLRPLTGPIPNTEAFF. The CDR3 DNA follows: TGTGCCAGCAGTTTACGCCCCCTCACGGGCCCAATCCCGAACACTGAAGCTTTCTTT.

The chain couples TRBV28 to TRBJ1-5; D is unclear. Trimming stripped 3 bases from V and 4 bases from J, with 10 bases between. There are 14 residues in the CDR3. Germline V CDR1 and CDR2: MDHEN, SYDVKM. CDR3: CASSFIGLNQPQHF. The CDR3, as DNA: TGTGCCAGCAGTTTCATTGGCCTTAATCAGCCCCAGCATTTT. The full variable domain, with the rest looked up from reference TRBV28 and TRBJ1-5, is DVKVTQSSRYLVKRTGEKVFLECVQDMDHENMFWYRQDPGLGLRLIYFSYDVKMKEKGDIPEGYSVSREKKERFSLILESASTNQTSMYLCASSFIGLNQPQHFGDGTRLSIL.

The V gene is TRBV5-6, the J gene TRBJ2-1, with 8 nucleotides matching TRBD2. With 3 bases clipped from V and 5 bases from J, the junction kept 13 bases outside the gene matches. Looked up from germline, CDR1 is SGHDT and CDR2 is YYEEEE. The CDR3 is made up of 17 amino acids. DNA of the CDR3: TGTGCCAGCAGCTCATCATTAGGGCGGGGGGAGAACAATGAGCAGTTCTTC. It translates to CASSSSLGRGENNEQFF.

The genes are TRBV25-1 and TRBJ1-1; D is undetermined. This CDR3 has 12 residues. V lost 2 bases and J 3 bases, leaving 4 bases between the germline ends. Germline assignment: CDR1 MGHDK and CDR2 SYGVNS. The CDR3 nucleotides are TGTGCCAGCAGTGAAGACTACACTGAAGCTTTCTTT. Protein: CASSEDYTEAFF.